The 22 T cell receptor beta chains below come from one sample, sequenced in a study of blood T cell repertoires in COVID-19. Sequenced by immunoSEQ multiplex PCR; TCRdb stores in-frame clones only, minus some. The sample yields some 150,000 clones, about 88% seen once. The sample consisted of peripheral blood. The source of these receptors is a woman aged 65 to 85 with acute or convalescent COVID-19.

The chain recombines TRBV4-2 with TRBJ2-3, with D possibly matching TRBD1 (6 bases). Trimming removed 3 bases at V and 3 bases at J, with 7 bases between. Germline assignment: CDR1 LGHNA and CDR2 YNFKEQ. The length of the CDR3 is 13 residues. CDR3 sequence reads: CASSHDRTDTQYF. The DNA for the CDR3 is TGTGCCAGCAGCCACGACAGGACAGATACGCAGTATTTT.

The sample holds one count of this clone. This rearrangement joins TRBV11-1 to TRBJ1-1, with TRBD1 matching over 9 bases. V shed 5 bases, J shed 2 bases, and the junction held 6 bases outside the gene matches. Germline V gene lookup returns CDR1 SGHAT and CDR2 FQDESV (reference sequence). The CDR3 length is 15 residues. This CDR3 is CASSPRDRENTEAFF. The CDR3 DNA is TGTGCCAGCAGCCCTCGGGACAGGGAAAACACTGAAGCTTTCTTT.

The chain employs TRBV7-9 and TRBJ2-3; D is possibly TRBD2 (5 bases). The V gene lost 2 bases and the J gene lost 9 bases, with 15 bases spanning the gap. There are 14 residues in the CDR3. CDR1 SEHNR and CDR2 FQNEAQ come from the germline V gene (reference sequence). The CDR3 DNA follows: TGTGCCAGCAGCTTACCGGGAAAGGGTGGAACGCAGTATTTT. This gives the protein CASSLPGKGGTQYF.

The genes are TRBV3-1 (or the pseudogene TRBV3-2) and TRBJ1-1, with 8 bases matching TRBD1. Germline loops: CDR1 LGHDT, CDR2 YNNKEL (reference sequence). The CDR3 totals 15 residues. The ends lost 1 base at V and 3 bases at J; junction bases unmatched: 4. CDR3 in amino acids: CASSQAGGRYTEAFF. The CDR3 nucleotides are TGTGCCAGCAGCCAAGCAGGGGGCCGTTACACTGAAGCTTTCTTT.

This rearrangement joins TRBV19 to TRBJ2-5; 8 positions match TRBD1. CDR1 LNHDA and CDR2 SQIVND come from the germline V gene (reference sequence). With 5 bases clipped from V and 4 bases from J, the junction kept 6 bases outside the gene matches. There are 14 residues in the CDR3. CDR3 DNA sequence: TGTGCCAGTAGTCCCAGGGGGCGTGGAGAGACCCAGTACTTC. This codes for CASSPRGRGETQYF.

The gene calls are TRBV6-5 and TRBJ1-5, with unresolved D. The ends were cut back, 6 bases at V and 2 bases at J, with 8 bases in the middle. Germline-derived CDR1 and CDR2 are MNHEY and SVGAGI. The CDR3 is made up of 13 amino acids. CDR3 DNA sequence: TGTGCCAGCAGGGGTGGGCGCAATCAGCCCCAGCATTTT. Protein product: CASRGGRNQPQHF.

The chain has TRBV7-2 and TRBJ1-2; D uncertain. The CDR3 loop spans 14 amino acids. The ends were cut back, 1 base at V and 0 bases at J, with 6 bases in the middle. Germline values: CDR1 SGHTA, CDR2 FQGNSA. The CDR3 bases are TGTGCCAGCAGCTTAGGGCCACCTAACTATGGCTACACCTTC. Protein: CASSLGPPNYGYTF.

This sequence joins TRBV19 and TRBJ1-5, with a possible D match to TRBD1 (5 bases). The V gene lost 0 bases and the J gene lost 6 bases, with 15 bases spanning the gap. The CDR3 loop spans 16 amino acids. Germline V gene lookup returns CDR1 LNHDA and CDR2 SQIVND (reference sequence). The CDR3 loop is CASSIEGRVVGQPQHF. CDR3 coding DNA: TGTGCCAGTAGTATAGAGGGCAGGGTTGTAGGTCAGCCCCAGCATTTT.

The CDR3 protein is CASSHWQGTYNEQFF. In DNA, the CDR3 is TGTGCCAGCAGCCATTGGCAGGGTACCTACAATGAGCAGTTCTTC. The chain uses TRBV3-1 (or the pseudogene TRBV3-2) and TRBJ2-1, with D tentatively TRBD1 (5 bases). Per the germline V gene, CDR1 is LGHDT and CDR2 is YNNKEL (reference sequence). The CDR3 is 15 amino acids. The V and J ends lost 3 bases and 2 bases respectively, with 11 bases between them.

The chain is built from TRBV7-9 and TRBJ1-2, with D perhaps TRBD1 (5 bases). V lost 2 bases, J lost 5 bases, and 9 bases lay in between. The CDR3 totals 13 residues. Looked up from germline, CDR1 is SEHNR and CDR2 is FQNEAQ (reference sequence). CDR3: CASSLQGKYGYTF. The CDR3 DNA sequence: TGTGCCAGCAGCTTACAGGGAAAATATGGCTACACCTTC.

The CDR3 sequence: CASSFGLGSNQPQHF. CDR3 in DNA: TGTGCCAGCAGTTTCGGCCTAGGTAGCAATCAGCCCCAGCATTTT. This rearrangement joins TRBV28 to TRBJ1-5; D not resolved. Trimming cost V 3 bases and J 0 bases, with 9 bases left between them. The CDR3 covers 15 residues. CDR1 is MDHEN and CDR2 is SYDVKM in the germline V gene.

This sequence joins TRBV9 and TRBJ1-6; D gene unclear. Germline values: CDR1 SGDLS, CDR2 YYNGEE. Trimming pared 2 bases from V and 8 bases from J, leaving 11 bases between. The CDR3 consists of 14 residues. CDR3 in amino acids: CASSVSSLDSPLHF. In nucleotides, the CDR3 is TGTGCCAGCAGCGTCTCCAGTTTGGATTCACCCCTCCACTTT. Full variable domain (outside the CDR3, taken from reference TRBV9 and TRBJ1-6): DSGVTQTPKHLITATGQRVTLRCSPRSGDLSVYWYQQSLDQGLQFLIQYYNGEERAKGNILERFSAQQFPDLHSELNLSSLELGDSALYFCASSVSSLDSPLHFGNGTRLTVT.

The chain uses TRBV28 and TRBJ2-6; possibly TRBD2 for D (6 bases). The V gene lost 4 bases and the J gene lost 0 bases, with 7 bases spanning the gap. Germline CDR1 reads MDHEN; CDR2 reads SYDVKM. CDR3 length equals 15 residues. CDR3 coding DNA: TGTGCCAGCAGTTCGGGAGCCTCTGGGGCCAACGTCCTGACTTTC. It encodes CASSSGASGANVLTF.

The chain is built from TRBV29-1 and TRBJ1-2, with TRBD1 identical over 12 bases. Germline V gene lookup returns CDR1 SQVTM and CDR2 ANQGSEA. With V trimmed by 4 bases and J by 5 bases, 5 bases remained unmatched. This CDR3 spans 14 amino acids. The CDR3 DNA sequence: TGCAGCGTTGGCTTGGGACAGGGGGCTTATGGCTACACCTTC. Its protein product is CSVGLGQGAYGYTF.

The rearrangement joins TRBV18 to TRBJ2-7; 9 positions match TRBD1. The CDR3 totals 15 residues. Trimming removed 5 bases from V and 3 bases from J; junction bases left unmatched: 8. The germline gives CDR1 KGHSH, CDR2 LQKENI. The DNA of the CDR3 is TGTGCCAGCTCATCAACACCGGGACAGGGCTACGAGCAGTACGTC. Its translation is CASSSTPGQGYEQYV.

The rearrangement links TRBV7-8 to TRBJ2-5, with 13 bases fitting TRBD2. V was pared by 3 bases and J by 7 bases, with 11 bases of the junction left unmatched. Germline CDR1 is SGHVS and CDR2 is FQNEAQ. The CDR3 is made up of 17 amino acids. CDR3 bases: TGTGCCAGCAGCTTTAGACTAGCGGGGGGCTCGGGAGGGACCCAGTACTTC. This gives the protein CASSFRLAGGSGGTQYF.

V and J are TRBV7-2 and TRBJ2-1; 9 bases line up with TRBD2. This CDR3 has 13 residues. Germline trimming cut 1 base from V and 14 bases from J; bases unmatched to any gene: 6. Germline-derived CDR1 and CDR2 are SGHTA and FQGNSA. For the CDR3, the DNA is TGTGCCAGCAGCTTAGATGCGGGGGGGCCGGAGTTCTTC. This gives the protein CASSLDAGGPEFF.

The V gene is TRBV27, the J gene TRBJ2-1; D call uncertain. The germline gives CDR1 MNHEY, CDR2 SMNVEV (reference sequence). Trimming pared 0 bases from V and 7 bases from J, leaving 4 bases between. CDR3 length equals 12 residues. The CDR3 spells CASSLSGNEQFF. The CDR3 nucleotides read TGTGCCAGCAGTTTATCCGGTAATGAGCAGTTCTTC.

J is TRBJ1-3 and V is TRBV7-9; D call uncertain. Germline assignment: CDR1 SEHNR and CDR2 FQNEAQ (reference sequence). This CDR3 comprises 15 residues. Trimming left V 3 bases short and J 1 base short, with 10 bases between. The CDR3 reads CASSLPVQSGNTIYF. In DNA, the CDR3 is TGTGCCAGCAGCTTGCCAGTACAATCTGGAAACACCATATATTTT.

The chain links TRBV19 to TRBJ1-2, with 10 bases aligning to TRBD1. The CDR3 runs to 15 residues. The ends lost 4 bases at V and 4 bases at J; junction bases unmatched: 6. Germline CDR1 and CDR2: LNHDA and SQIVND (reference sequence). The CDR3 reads CASSRPGQGIYGYTF. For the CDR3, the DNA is TGTGCCAGTAGTAGACCGGGACAGGGGATCTATGGCTACACCTTC.

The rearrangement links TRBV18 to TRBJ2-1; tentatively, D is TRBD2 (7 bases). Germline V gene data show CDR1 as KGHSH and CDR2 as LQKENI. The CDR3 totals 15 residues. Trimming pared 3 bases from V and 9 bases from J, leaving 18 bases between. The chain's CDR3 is CASSPPLAKGGEQFF. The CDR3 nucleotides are TGTGCCAGCTCACCCCCACTAGCGAAAGGGGGTGAGCAGTTCTTC.

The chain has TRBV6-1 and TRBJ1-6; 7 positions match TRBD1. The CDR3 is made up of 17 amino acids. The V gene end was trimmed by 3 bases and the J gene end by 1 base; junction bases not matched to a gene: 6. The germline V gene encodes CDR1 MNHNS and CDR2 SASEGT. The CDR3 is CASSDGGTVSYNSPLHF. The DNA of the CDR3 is TGTGCCAGCAGTGACGGTGGGACAGTTTCCTATAATTCACCCCTCCACTTT.